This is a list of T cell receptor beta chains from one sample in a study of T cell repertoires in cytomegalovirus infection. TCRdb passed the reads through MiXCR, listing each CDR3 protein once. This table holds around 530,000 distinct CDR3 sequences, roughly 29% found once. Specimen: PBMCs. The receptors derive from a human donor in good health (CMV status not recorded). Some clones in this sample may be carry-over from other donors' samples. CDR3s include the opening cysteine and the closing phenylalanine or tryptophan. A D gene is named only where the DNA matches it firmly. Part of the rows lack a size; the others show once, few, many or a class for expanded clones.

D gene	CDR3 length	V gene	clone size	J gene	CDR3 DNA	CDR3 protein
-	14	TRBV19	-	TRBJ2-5	TGTGCCAGTAGTGAGAAGGACAGTCAAGAGACCCAGTACTTC	CASSEKDSQETQYF
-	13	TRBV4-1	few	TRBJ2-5	TGCGCCAGCAGCTTTCTACTTACCGAGACCCAGTACTTC	CASSFLLTETQYF
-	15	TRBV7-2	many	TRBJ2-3	TGTGCCAGCGGACGGAGCGGGCCCCGCACAGATACGCAGTATTTT	CASGRSGPRTDTQYF
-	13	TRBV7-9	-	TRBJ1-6	TGTGCCACTGGCGAGACCTATAATTCACCCCTCCACTTT	CATGETYNSPLHF
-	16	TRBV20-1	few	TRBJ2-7	TGCAGTGCTGGCTCTACCAGCGGCAAAACCTCCTACGAGCAGTACTTC	CSAGSTSGKTSYEQYF
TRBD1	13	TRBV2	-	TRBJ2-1	TGTGCCAGCGACAGGGGATCCTACAATGAGCAGTTCTTC	CASDRGSYNEQFF
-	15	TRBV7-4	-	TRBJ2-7	TGTGCCAGCAGCCCGCGGACGGATCAAGCGGCGAAGCAGTACTTC	CASSPRTDQAAKQYF
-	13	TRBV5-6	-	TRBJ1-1	TGTGCCAGCAGCTTGGCGGAGGACACTGAAGCTTTCTTT	CASSLAEDTEAFF
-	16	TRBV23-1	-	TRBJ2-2	TGCGCCAGCAGTCATTGTTACAGACAGAACACCGGGGAGCTGTTTTTT	CASSHCYRQNTGELFF
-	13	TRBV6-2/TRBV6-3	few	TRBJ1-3	TGTGCCACCGCTATCGACGGAGGAAACACCATATATTTT	CATAIDGGNTIYF
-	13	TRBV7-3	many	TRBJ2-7	TGTGCCAGCAGCAGGGGATTCGAGTACGAGCAGTACTTC	CASSRGFEYEQYF
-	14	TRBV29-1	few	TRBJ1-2	TGCAGCGTTGTGGCGGACGCGACAAACTATGGCTACACCTTC	CSVVADATNYGYTF
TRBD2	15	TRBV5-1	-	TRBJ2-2	TGCGCCAGCAGCTTCGGACTAGCGGATACCGGGGAGCTGTTTTTT	CASSFGLADTGELFF
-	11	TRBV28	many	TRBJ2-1	TGTGCCAGCAGTACCTACAATGAGCAGTTCTTC	CASSTYNEQFF
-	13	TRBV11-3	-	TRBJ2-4	TGTGCCAGCAGCTTGTATCGTAAGGACATTCAGTACTTC	CASSLYRKDIQYF
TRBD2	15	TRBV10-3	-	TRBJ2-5	TGTGCCATCAGTACCGTGGCGGGAGGAATAGAGACCCAGTACTTC	CAISTVAGGIETQYF
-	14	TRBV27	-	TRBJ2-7	TGTGCCAGCAGTTTGGATGGGGCAGGTTACGAGCAGTACTTC	CASSLDGAGYEQYF
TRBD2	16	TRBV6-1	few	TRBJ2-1	TGTGCCAGCAGTTATACGGGACTAGCGCCAAACAATGAGCAGTTCTTC	CASSYTGLAPNNEQFF
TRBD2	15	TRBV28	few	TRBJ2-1	TGTGCCAGCAGTTTGGGAGGGAGCCCGTCCAATGAGCAGTTCTTC	CASSLGGSPSNEQFF
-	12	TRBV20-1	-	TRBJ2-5	TGCAGTGCTAGACCAGATCAAGAGACCCAGTACTTC	CSARPDQETQYF
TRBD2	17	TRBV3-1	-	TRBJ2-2	TGTGCCAGCAGCCAACGATATAGCGGGAGGGCCACCGGGGAGCTGTTTTTT	CASSQRYSGRATGELFF
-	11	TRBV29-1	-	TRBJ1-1	TGCAGCGTTCTCAGGGGCTCAGAAGCTTTCTTT	CSVLRGSEAFF
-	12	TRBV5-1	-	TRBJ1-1	TGCGCCAGCAGCTTGGTGGACACTGAAGCTTTCTTT	CASSLVDTEAFF
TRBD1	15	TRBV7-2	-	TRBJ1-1	TGTGCCAGCAGCTTCCGGGCCCTCAGGGGGACTGAAGCTTTCTTT	CASSFRALRGTEAFF
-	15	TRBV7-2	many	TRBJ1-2	TGTGCCAGCAGCTTAGAACAGCTAGCCACCTATGGCTACACCTTC	CASSLEQLATYGYTF
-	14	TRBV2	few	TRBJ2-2	TGTGCCAGCCGTACAGGGCCAAACACCGGGGAGCTGTTTTTT	CASRTGPNTGELFF
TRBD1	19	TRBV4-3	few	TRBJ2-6	TGCGCCAGCAGCCCCGTCGTAACAGGGGTTAGGGCTGGGGCCAACGTCCTGACTTTC	CASSPVVTGVRAGANVLTF
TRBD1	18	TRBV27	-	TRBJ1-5	TGTGCCAGCAGTCAGTGGACAGGGGGCTTAGATAGCAATCAGCCCCAGCATTTT	CASSQWTGGLDSNQPQHF
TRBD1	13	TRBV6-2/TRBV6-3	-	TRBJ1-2	TGTGCCAGCAGTTACGGACAGGGGAACCGCTACACCTTC	CASSYGQGNRYTF
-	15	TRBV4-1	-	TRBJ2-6	TGCGCCAGCAGCCACCCCCCCAGCCGGGCCAACGTCCTGACTTTC	CASSHPPSRANVLTF
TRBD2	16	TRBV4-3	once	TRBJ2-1	TGCGCCAGCAGCCAAATTAGCGGGAGGGCCTCGAATGAGCAGTTCTTC	CASSQISGRASNEQFF
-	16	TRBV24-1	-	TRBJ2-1	TGTGCCACCAGTGATTTGATAGCGTCGTCCTACAATGAGCAGTTCTTC	CATSDLIASSYNEQFF
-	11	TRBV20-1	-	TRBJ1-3	TGCAGTGCTAGCCCTGGAAACACCATATATTTT	CSASPGNTIYF
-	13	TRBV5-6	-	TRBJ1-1	TGTGCCAGCAGCTTCTGGGGCCGGACTGAAGCTTTCTTT	CASSFWGRTEAFF
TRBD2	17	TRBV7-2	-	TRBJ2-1	TGTGCCAGCAGCTCACCGGGACTAGCGGGAGAATGGTATGAGCAGTTCTTC	CASSSPGLAGEWYEQFF
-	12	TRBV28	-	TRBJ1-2	TGTGCCAGCAGTCCCCAGTTGAATGGCTACACCTTC	CASSPQLNGYTF
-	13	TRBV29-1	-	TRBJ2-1	TGCAGCGGGGGGTTAGGGTCCTACAATGAGCAGTTCTTC	CSGGLGSYNEQFF
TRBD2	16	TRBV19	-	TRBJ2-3	TGTGCCAGTAACCTTCGCGGCGGGCGGGGGTCTGATACGCAGTATTTT	CASNLRGGRGSDTQYF
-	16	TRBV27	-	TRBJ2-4	TGTGCCAGCAGGGGCCGGGGGGCGAGGGCCAAAAACATTCAGTACTTC	CASRGRGARAKNIQYF
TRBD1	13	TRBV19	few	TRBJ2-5	TGTGCCAGTAGTAGGGACAGGAGAGAGACCCAGTACTTC	CASSRDRRETQYF
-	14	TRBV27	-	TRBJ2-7	TGTGCCAGCTCCCGGGCGGGACAGCCCTACGAGCAGTACTTC	CASSRAGQPYEQYF
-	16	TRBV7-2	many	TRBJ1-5	TGTGCCAGCAGCTTAGGGTCGGCGAATAGCAATCAGCCCCAGCATTTT	CASSLGSANSNQPQHF
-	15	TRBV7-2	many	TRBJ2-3	TGTGCCAGCAGCTTAGGGCCACCTCACACAGATACGCAGTATTTT	CASSLGPPHTDTQYF
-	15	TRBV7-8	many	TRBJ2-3	TGTGCCAGCAGTGATAACAGGGTCCTGAAAGATACGCAGTATTTT	CASSDNRVLKDTQYF
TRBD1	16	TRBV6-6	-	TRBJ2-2	TGTGCCAGCAGTTCCACCGGGACAGGGGAGGCCGGGGAGCTGTTTTTT	CASSSTGTGEAGELFF
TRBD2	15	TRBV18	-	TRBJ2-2	TGTGCCAGCTCATCGGGACTAGACAACACCGGGGAGCTGTTTTTT	CASSSGLDNTGELFF
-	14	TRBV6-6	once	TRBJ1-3	TGTGCCAGCACCAAGGGATTCTCTGGAAACACCATATATTTT	CASTKGFSGNTIYF
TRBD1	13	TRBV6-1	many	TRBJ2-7	TGTGCCAGCAACCTGGGACAGGGCTACGAGCAGTACTTC	CASNLGQGYEQYF
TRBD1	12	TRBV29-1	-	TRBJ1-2	TGCAGCGTTACAGGGGGATTGTACGGCTACACCTTC	CSVTGGLYGYTF
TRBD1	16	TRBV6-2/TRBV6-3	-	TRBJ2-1	TGTGCCAGCAGCCCCTTTTTGGGACAGGGGTCGAGTGAGCAGTTCTTC	CASSPFLGQGSSEQFF
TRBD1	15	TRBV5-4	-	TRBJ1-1	TGTGCCAGCAGCTGGCGACAGGGGGCCAACACTGAAGCTTTCTTT	CASSWRQGANTEAFF
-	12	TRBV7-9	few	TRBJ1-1	TGTGCCAGCAGCGTCAGAGGTGACGACGCTTTCTTT	CASSVRGDDAFF
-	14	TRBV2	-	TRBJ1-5	TGTGCCAGCAGCCAGGCGGGGGCGGTTCAGCCCCAGCATTTT	CASSQAGAVQPQHF
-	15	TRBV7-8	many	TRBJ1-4	TGTGCCAGCAGCCCCACTTTTGGGAGCAATGAAAAACTGTTTTTT	CASSPTFGSNEKLFF
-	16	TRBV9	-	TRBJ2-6	TGTGCCAGCAGCCACGGACGCTCATCTGGGGCCAACGTCCTGACTTTC	CASSHGRSSGANVLTF
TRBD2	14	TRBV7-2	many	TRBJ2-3	TGTGCCAGCAGACTAGCGGGAGGGCCAAATACGCAGTATTTT	CASRLAGGPNTQYF
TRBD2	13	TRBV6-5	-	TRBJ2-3	TGTGCCAGCCGGGCTAGCGGCGGGAATACGCAGTATTTT	CASRASGGNTQYF
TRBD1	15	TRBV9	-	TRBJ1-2	TGTGCCAGCAGCGTAATGTCAGGGGGGGGGTATGGCTACACCTTC	CASSVMSGGGYGYTF